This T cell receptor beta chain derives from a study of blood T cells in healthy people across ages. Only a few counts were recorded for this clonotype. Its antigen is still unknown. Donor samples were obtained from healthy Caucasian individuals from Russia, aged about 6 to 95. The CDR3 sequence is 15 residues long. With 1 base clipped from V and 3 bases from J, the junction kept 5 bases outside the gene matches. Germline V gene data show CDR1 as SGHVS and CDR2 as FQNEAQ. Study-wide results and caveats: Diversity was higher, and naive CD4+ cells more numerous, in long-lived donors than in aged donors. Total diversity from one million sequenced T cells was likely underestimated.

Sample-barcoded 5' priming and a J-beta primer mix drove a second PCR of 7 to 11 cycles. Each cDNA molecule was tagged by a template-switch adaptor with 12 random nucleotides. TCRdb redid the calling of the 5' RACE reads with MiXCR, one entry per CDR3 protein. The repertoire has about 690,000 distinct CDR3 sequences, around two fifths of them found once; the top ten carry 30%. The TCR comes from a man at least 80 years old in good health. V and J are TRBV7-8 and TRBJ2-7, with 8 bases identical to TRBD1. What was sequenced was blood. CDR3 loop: CASSLVQGASYEQYF. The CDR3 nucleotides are TGTGCCAGCAGCTTAGTGCAGGGGGCGAGCTACGAGCAGTACTTC. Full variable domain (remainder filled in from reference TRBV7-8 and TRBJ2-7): GAGVSQSPRYKVAKRGQDVALRCDPISGHVSLFWYQQALGQGPEFLTYFQNEAQLDKSGLPSDRFFAERPEGSVSTLKIQRTQQEDSAVYLCASSLVQGASYEQYFGPGTRLTVT.